This TCR beta chain is drawn from a study of neurological immune-mediated disorders. General study points: The most TCR clonal expansion was seen in HTLV-1-associated myelopathy, and the least was seen in multiple sclerosis, which fell below healthy controls.

TCRdb independently ran MiXCR on the 5' RACE reads; one entry per CDR3 protein. The sample holds 50,000 to 85,000 distinct CDR3 sequences, 5.2% seen once. The unsorted libraries had their origin in 2 million PBMCs stored at -80 C. Ten or more counts support this clonotype. Its antigen is currently unknown. Sequenced: PBMCs. The receptor comes from a woman in her 30s with multiple sclerosis.

The CDR3 sequence: CASRWGSAAYSNQPQHF. The CDR3 coding sequence is TGTGCCAGCAGATGGGGATCGGCAGCTTATAGCAATCAGCCCCAGCATTTT. V is TRBV28 and J is TRBJ1-5; D not resolved. Between the trimmed V and J ends, which lost 6 bases and 0 bases, there was a span of 18 bases. The CDR3 is 17 amino acids. CDR1 and CDR2 (germline): MDHEN, SYDVKM.